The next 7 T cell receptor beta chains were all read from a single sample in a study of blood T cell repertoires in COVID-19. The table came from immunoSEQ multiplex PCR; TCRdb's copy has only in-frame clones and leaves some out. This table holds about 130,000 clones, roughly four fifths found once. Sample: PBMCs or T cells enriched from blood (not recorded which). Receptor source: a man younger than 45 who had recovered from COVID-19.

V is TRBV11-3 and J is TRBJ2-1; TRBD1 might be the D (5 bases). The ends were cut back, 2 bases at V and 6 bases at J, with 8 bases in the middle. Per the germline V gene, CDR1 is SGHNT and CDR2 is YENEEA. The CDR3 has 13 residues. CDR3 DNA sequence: TGTGCCAGCAGCTTAAGACAGAGCAATGAGCAGTTCTTC. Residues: CASSLRQSNEQFF.

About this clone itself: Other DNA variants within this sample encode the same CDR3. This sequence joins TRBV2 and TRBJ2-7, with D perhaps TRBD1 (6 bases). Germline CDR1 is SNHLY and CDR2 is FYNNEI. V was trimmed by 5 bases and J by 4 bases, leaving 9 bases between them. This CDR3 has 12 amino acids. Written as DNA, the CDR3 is TGTGCCAGCAGTCTTACAGGGTACGAGCAGTACTTC. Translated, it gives CASSLTGYEQYF.

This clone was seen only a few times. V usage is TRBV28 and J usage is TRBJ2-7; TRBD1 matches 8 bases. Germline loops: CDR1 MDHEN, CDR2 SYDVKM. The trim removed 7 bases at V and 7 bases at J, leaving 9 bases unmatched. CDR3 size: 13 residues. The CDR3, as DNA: TGTGCCAGCATTGGGCCAGGGGGCTTTGAGCAGTACTTC. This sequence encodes CASIGPGGFEQYF.

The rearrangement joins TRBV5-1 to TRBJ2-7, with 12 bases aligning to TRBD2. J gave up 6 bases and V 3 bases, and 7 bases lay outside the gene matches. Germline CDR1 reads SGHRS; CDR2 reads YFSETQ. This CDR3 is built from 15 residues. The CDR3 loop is CASSYGTTSGSEQYF. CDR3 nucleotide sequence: TGCGCCAGCAGCTACGGAACGACTAGCGGGAGCGAGCAGTACTTC. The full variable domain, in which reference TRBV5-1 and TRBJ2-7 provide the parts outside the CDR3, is KAGVTQTPRYLIKTRGQQVTLSCSPISGHRSVSWYQQTPGQGLQFLFEYFSETQRNKGNFPGRFSGRQFSNSRSEMNVSTLELGDSALYLCASSYGTTSGSEQYFGPGTRLTVT.

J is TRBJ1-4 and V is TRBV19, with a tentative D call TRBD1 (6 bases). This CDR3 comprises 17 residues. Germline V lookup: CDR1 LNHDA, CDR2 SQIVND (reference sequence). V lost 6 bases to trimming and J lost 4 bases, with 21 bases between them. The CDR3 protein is CASSLALTGWGNEKLFF. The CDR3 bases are TGTGCCAGTAGCCTAGCCCTTACAGGGTGGGGTAATGAAAAACTGTTTTTT. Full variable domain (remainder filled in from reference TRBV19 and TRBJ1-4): DGGITQSPKYLFRKEGQNVTLSCEQNLNHDAMYWYRQDPGQGLRLIYYSQIVNDFQKGDIAEGYSVSREKKESFPLTVTSAQKNPTAFYLCASSLALTGWGNEKLFFGSGTQLSVL.

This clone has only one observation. CDR3 loop: CASSHRQGESPLHF. CDR3 DNA: TGTGCCAGTAGTCACCGACAGGGGGAATCACCCCTCCACTTT. This rearrangement joins TRBV19 to TRBJ1-6, with 9 bases that match TRBD1. V shed 5 bases, J shed 10 bases, and the junction held 6 bases outside the gene matches. The CDR3 has 14 residues. Germline values: CDR1 LNHDA, CDR2 SQIVND (reference sequence).

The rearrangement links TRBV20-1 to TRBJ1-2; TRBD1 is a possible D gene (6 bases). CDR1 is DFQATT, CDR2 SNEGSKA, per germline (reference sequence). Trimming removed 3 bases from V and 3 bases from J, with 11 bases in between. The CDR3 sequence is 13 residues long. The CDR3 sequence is CSASWDTYYGYTF. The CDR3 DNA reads TGCAGTGCTAGTTGGGACACTTACTATGGCTACACCTTC.